This T cell receptor beta chain is from a study of T cell responses to AZD1222 COVID-19 vaccine. Study outcomes and limitations: Sampling captured repertoires only after the peak T cell response. At study baseline, merely roughly 6 AZD1222 recipients were seropositive. Increases in Spike-specific TCR breadth and depth were seen after two AZD1222 doses.

Germline values: CDR1 MNHEY, CDR2 SMNVEV (reference sequence). Trimming cost V 1 base and J 4 bases; bases outside gene matches: 13. The CDR3 contains 18 residues. Clones were sequenced by immunoSEQ multiplex PCR, and TCRdb holds only the in-frame ones, with some missing. Among about 130,000 clones listed, 90% were seen once. A remark on this clone: Its antigen is still unknown.

This chain links TRBV27 with TRBJ1-2; TRBD1 matches at 9 bases. This TCR derives from an adult in good health. Sample: peripheral blood, taken on day 0 of AZD1222 vaccination. Here the CDR3 DNA reads TGTGCCAGCAGTTTATTAATAGGGACAGGGCGCCCCACCTATGGCTACACCTTC. Translating gives CASSLLIGTGRPTYGYTF.